This T cell receptor (beta chain) derives from a study of blood T cell repertoires in COVID-19. Study overall: Samples taken during acute and convalescent COVID-19 were collected in the United States, Italy and Spain. T cells, B-cell-depleted T cells, or PBMCs supplied cDNA or gDNA.

In germline, CDR1 is SGHAT, CDR2 FQNNGV. The CDR3 spans 13 residues. Trimming took 5 bases from V and 5 from J, leaving 12 bases between them. Original methodology: Reference gene primer amplification in the assay estimated nucleated cell counts. Clones were sequenced by immunoSEQ multiplex PCR, and TCRdb holds only the in-frame ones, with some missing. The V and J calls and clone size are taken from that table; D and trimming were inferred from the DNA. This repertoire shows around 50,000 clones, 86% found once; its top ten account for roughly 14%. The specimen sequenced was peripheral blood. The chain recombines TRBV11-2 with TRBJ2-5; D ambiguous. This TCR was sampled from a human donor in a cohort sampled during active COVID-19. CDR3 residues: CASSPSGRETQYF. The DNA of the CDR3 is TGTGCCAGCAGCCCAAGTGGTCGGGAGACCCAGTACTTC.